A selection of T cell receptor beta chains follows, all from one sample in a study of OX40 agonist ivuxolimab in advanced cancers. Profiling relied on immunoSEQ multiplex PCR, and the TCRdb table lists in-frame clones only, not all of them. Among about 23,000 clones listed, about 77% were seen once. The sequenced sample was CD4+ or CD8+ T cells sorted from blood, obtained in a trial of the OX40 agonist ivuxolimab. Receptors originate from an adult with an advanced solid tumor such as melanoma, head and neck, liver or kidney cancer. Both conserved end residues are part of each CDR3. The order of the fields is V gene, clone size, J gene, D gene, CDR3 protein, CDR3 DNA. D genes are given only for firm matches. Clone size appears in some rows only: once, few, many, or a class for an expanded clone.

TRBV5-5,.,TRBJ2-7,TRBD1,CASSFQPRTGAYEQYF,TGTGCCAGCAGCTTCCAACCTCGGACAGGGGCCTACGAGCAGTACTTC
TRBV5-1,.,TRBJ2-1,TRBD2,CASSLESRGSSYNEQFF,TGCGCCAGCAGCTTGGAGTCGCGGGGGAGCTCCTACAATGAGCAGTTCTTC
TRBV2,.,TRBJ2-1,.,CASSGPDFPEQFF,TGTGCCAGCAGTGGTCCGGACTTCCCTGAGCAGTTCTTC
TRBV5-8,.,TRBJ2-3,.,CASRDWSTDTQYF,TGTGCCAGCCGAGACTGGAGCACAGATACGCAGTATTTT
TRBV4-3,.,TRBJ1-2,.,CASSQEAVNYGYTF,TGCGCCAGCAGCCAGGAGGCTGTAAACTATGGCTACACCTTC
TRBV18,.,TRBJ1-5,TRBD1,CASSPHDRGGQPQHF,TGTGCCAGCTCACCGCACGACAGGGGAGGCCAGCCCCAGCATTTT
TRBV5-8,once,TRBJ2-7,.,CASSLEAVDEQYF,TGTGCCAGCAGCTTGGAGGCCGTGGACGAGCAGTACTTC
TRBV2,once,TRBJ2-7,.,CASSDGVRGAYEQYF,TGTGCCAGCAGTGATGGAGTTCGTGGGGCTTACGAGCAGTACTTC
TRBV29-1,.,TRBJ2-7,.,CSVVRGFLGSYEQYF,TGCAGCGTTGTTAGGGGATTTCTCGGTTCCTACGAGCAGTACTTC
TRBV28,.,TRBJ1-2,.,CASSLSNPWLTRGYGYTF,TGTGCCAGCAGTTTATCTAATCCATGGCTAACCCGGGGCTATGGCTACACCTTC
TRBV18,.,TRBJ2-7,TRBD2,CASSPWTSGVYEQYF,TGTGCCAGCTCACCATGGACTAGCGGGGTTTACGAGCAGTACTTC
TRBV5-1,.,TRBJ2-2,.,CASSLEGELFF,TGCGCCAGCAGCTTGGAAGGGGAGCTGTTTTTT
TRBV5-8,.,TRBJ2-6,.,CASSAGQSSGANVLTF,TGTGCCAGCAGCGCCGGACAGAGCTCTGGGGCCAACGTCCTGACTTTC
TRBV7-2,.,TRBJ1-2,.,CASSLEARGGYTF,TGTGCCAGCAGCTTAGAAGCTCGTGGGGGCTACACCTTC
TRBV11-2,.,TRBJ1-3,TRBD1,CASSFQGANSGNTIYF,TGTGCCAGCAGCTTTCAGGGGGCCAACTCTGGAAACACCATATATTTT
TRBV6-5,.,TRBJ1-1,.,CASSYNTDGSTEAFF,TGTGCCAGCAGTTACAATACAGATGGTTCCACTGAAGCTTTCTTT